This entry lists 28 T cell receptor beta chains sequenced from one sample in a study of blood T cell repertoires in COVID-19. Clones were sequenced by immunoSEQ multiplex PCR, and TCRdb holds only the in-frame ones, with some missing. The repertoire consists of around 500,000 clones, with 80% to 90% occurring once and the leading ten covering around 7.9%. Sequencing was performed on PBMCs or T cells enriched from blood (not recorded which). The receptor set was obtained from a woman in her fifties or sixties who had recovered from COVID-19.

J is TRBJ1-2 and V is TRBV2; no firm D call. Between the trimmed V and J ends, which lost 7 bases and 0 bases, there was a span of 21 bases. Germline values: CDR1 SNHLY, CDR2 FYNNEI. The CDR3 loop spans 17 amino acids. This chain's CDR3 is CASNVRAGGLANYGYTF. The CDR3 coding sequence is TGTGCCAGCAACGTACGTGCAGGAGGGTTAGCTAACTATGGCTACACCTTC.

The chain employs TRBV28 and TRBJ2-4; 11 bases agree with TRBD1. Germline values: CDR1 MDHEN, CDR2 SYDVKM. The CDR3 extends over 13 amino acids. The junction had 5 bases not matched to a gene; V was cut back by 8 bases and J by 8 bases. The CDR3 protein is CASVPGQGDIQYF. Here the CDR3 DNA reads TGTGCCAGCGTACCGGGACAGGGGGACATTCAGTACTTC.

CDR3 loop: CAISDSGYAYEQYV. Written as DNA, the CDR3 is TGTGCCATCAGTGACTCGGGTTACGCCTACGAGCAGTACGTC. V gene TRBV10-3 combines with J gene TRBJ2-7; D gene unclear. V was shortened by 3 bases and J by 2 bases, with 11 bases between the two germline ends. CDR1 and CDR2 (germline): ENHRY, SYGVKD. The CDR3 is made up of 14 amino acids.

This chain joins TRBV6-5 and TRBJ1-2; possibly TRBD1 for D (5 bases). The CDR3 sequence is 13 residues long. CDR1 MNHEY and CDR2 SVGAGI come from the germline V gene. Trimming pared 4 bases from V and 4 bases from J, leaving 10 bases between. The CDR3 region is CASSFVGGYGYTF. CDR3 DNA sequence: TGTGCCAGCAGTTTCGTCGGGGGCTATGGCTACACCTTC.

This rearrangement joins TRBV6-5 to TRBJ1-6, with 8 bases that match TRBD1. CDR3 length: 13 residues. CDR1 is MNHEY, CDR2 SVGAGI, per germline. V lost 8 bases, J lost 8 bases, and 5 bases stayed unmatched. CDR3 loop: CASRQGNDSPLHF. For the CDR3, the DNA is TGTGCCAGCCGACAGGGGAATGATTCACCCCTCCACTTT.

Notes on this clone: This specimen includes other DNA sequences encoding the same CDR3. The rearrangement joins TRBV11-2 to TRBJ2-6, with 10 bases fitting TRBD1. Trimming cost V 5 bases and J 0 bases; bases outside gene matches: 4. The CDR3 is made up of 17 amino acids. CDR1 and CDR2 from the germline V gene are SGHAT and FQNNGV. The CDR3 loop is CASSRGQGGSGANVLTF. The CDR3 DNA is TGTGCCAGCAGCCGTGGACAGGGGGGCTCTGGGGCCAACGTCCTGACTTTC.

The chain combines TRBV5-1 with TRBJ1-2; TRBD1 might be the D (6 bases). Germline V gene lookup returns CDR1 SGHRS and CDR2 YFSETQ. With 0 bases removed from V and 2 bases from J, the gap between germline ends came to 11 bases. This CDR3 spans 15 amino acids. CDR3 DNA sequence: TGCGCCAGCAGCTTGGACGGACAGACGAACTATGGCTACACCTTC. Protein product: CASSLDGQTNYGYTF.

The rearrangement links TRBV6-5 to TRBJ1-4; 8 nucleotides line up with TRBD1. This CDR3 region has 14 residues. V lost 6 bases to trimming and J lost 3 bases; unmatched junction nucleotides: 3. Germline V gene lookup returns CDR1 MNHEY and CDR2 SVGAGI. As DNA, the CDR3 is TGTGCCAGCAGCTTGGACAGGGCTAATGAAAAACTGTTTTTT. This translates into CASSLDRANEKLFF.

CDR3 bases: TGTGCCAGTAGTATCAGACAGGGAATGACAAACATTCAGTACTTC. It codes for CASSIRQGMTNIQYF. The rearrangement joins TRBV19 to TRBJ2-4, with 7 bases lining up with TRBD1. The CDR3 is 15 amino acids. The V and J ends lost 3 bases and 6 bases, in that order; junction bases with no gene match: 8. The V gene's germline CDR1 is LNHDA and CDR2 SQIVND (reference sequence).

The chain recombines TRBV10-3 with TRBJ1-2; a weak D match, TRBD1 (6 bases). Germline V gene lookup returns CDR1 ENHRY and CDR2 SYGVKD. V was pared by 7 bases and J by 1 base, with 16 bases between. This CDR3 is built from 15 residues. In DNA form, the CDR3 reads TGTGCCATCAATAACCTGGGGGCTCTTAACTATGGCTACACCTTC. Translated, it gives CAINNLGALNYGYTF.

This chain links TRBV25-1 with TRBJ1-5; a weak D match, TRBD1 (5 bases). The CDR3 has 15 amino acids. Germline CDR1 and CDR2: MGHDK and SYGVNS. Trimming shortened V by 3 bases and J by 6 bases, and 15 bases separated the two germline ends. The CDR3 region has the DNA TGTGCCAGCAGTGACCGAACGGAAAGGGGTCAGCCCCAGCATTTT. Encoded protein: CASSDRTERGQPQHF.

The V and J genes are TRBV6-4 and TRBJ2-7, with D perhaps TRBD2 (5 bases). Trimming pared 7 bases from V and 4 bases from J, leaving 17 bases between. The CDR3 contains 14 residues. CDR1 and CDR2 from the germline V gene are MRHNA and SNTAGT. The CDR3 loop reads CASKTGENRYEQYV. The DNA of the CDR3 is TGTGCCAGCAAAACCGGGGAAAATCGATACGAGCAGTACGTC.

J is TRBJ1-3 and V is TRBV12-3 or TRBV12-4; D gene uncertain. Trimming took 3 bases from V and 2 from J, leaving 5 bases between them. CDR3 length: 13 amino acids. The CDR3: CASSFSPGNTIYF. The DNA for the CDR3 is TGTGCCAGCAGTTTTAGCCCTGGAAACACCATATATTTT.

The chain has TRBV7-2 and TRBJ1-1; possible D gene TRBD1, 5 bases. The CDR3 contains 14 residues. V lost 2 bases, J lost 5 bases, and 12 bases lay in between. Per germline, CDR1 SGHTA and CDR2 FQGNSA. CDR3 region: CASSLLGGVTEAFF. In DNA, the CDR3 is TGTGCCAGCAGCTTATTGGGGGGGGTAACTGAAGCTTTCTTT.

This sequence joins TRBV4-1 and TRBJ1-5; 8 nucleotides agree with TRBD1. The V gene end was trimmed by 4 bases and the J gene end by 1 base; junction bases not matched to a gene: 12. CDR3 length: 18 amino acids. Germline CDR1 is MGHRA and CDR2 is YSYEKL. CDR3 sequence: CASSPGQGGWKSNQPQHF. For the CDR3, the DNA is TGCGCCAGCAGCCCAGGACAGGGAGGTTGGAAGAGCAATCAGCCCCAGCATTTT.

This clone was seen once. This chain links TRBV24-1 with TRBJ1-2; D remains unclear. CDR1 and CDR2 (germline): KGHDR, SFDVKD. V gave up 3 bases and J gave up 4 bases, with 14 bases separating them. CDR3 length: 15 amino acids. The DNA for the CDR3 is TGTGCCACCAGTGATCCTCGCGCAGGTTCCTATGGCTACACCTTC. This codes for CATSDPRAGSYGYTF.

This clone has just one count. The V gene is TRBV6-5, the J gene TRBJ1-6; 7 positions agree with TRBD1. This CDR3 comprises 15 residues. CDR1 MNHEY and CDR2 SVGAGI come from the germline V gene. V shed 5 bases and J 6 bases; nucleotides not matched to a gene: 7. The CDR3 region has the DNA TGTGCCAGCAGTCGAACGGGACAGTTTAATTCACCCCTCCACTTT. Translating gives CASSRTGQFNSPLHF.

This clone was detected only once. The chain links TRBV24-1 to TRBJ1-5, with no clear D. Germline CDR1 is KGHDR and CDR2 is SFDVKD. The germline V and J ends were trimmed by 3 bases and 9 bases, with 14 bases remaining between them. This CDR3 has 14 residues. Here the CDR3 DNA reads TGTGCCACCAGTGATCCCGGAGGTCTCGGGCCCCAGCATTTT. It specifies CATSDPGGLGPQHF.

This chain joins TRBV5-1 and TRBJ1-1; 7 positions match TRBD1. From germline, CDR1 is SGHRS and CDR2 YFSETQ. The J segment lost 3 bases and the V segment lost 3 bases, leaving 8 bases of the junction unmatched. This CDR3 has 15 amino acids. The CDR3: CASSYRQGSDTEAFF. DNA for the CDR3: TGCGCCAGCAGCTACCGACAGGGATCAGACACTGAAGCTTTCTTT.

This chain uses TRBV14 with TRBJ2-2, with 9 bases that match TRBD2. The CDR3 has 15 residues. CDR1 SGHDN and CDR2 FVKESK come from the germline V gene. V shed 1 base, J shed 7 bases, and the junction held 4 bases outside the gene matches. CDR3 sequence (DNA): TGTGCCAGCAGCCAAGGACTAGCGGAGGGCGGGGAGCTGTTTTTT. Protein sequence: CASSQGLAEGGELFF.

This chain connects TRBV5-1 to TRBJ1-2, with 7 positions matching TRBD1. V shed 4 bases and J 0 bases; nucleotides not matched to a gene: 12. In germline, CDR1 is SGHRS, CDR2 YFSETQ. The CDR3 extends over 17 amino acids. Written as DNA, the CDR3 is TGCGCCAGCAGCCCTACCGGGACAGCACCATCTAACTATGGCTACACCTTC. It yields the protein CASSPTGTAPSNYGYTF.

In its sample, this clone was seen once. The chain recombines TRBV5-1 with TRBJ1-6; 7 nucleotides agree with TRBD1. Germline CDR1 is SGHRS and CDR2 is YFSETQ. After removal of 6 bases from V and 13 bases from J, the junction contained 16 bases not matched to a gene. The CDR3 totals 15 residues. The CDR3 spells CASKGLQGSSAPLHF. CDR3 in DNA: TGCGCCAGCAAAGGTTTACAGGGGAGCTCGGCGCCCCTCCACTTT.

The CDR3 loop is CASLRAPPRTGSTDTQYF. The CDR3 DNA reads TGTGCCAGCTTGAGGGCTCCCCCGCGGACAGGGAGCACAGATACGCAGTATTTT. The chain links TRBV2 to TRBJ2-3, with 8 bases lining up with TRBD1. The V segment lost 8 bases and the J segment 0 bases; nucleotides outside the gene matches: 16. The CDR3 has 18 residues. In germline, CDR1 is SNHLY, CDR2 FYNNEI.

The rearrangement uses TRBV21-1 and TRBJ1-5; TRBD1 reflects the table's D call only, with no check against the DNA. TRBV21-1 constitutes a pseudogene. CDR3 size: 15 residues. For the CDR3, the DNA is TGTGCCAGCGTCGGACAGGGTGAGGGCAATCAGCCCCAGCATTTT. Its protein is CASVGQGEGNQPQHF.

J is TRBJ2-4 and V is TRBV11-3, with D maybe TRBD1 (6 bases). The germline V gene has CDR1 SGHNT and CDR2 YENEEA. V was shortened by 5 bases and J by 0 bases, with 14 bases between the two germline ends. The CDR3 has 16 residues. The CDR3 nucleotides are TGTGCCAGCAGCCCGGGGACACTCCTAGCCAAAAACATTCAGTACTTC. This codes for CASSPGTLLAKNIQYF.

The V and J genes are TRBV5-4 and TRBJ2-3; tentative D call: TRBD1 (6 bases). Looked up from germline, CDR1 is SGHNT and CDR2 is YYREEE (reference sequence). V lost 0 bases to trimming and J lost 2 bases, with 10 bases between them. The CDR3 consists of 15 residues. CDR3 coding DNA: TGTGCCAGCAGCTTGGTCCAGGGGTTCACAGATACGCAGTATTTT. Encoded protein: CASSLVQGFTDTQYF.

V is TRBV18 and J is TRBJ1-3; a weak D match, TRBD1 (5 bases). The V end lost 5 bases, the J end lost 3 bases, and 17 bases lay between the germline ends. The CDR3 runs to 16 residues. Germline V gene lookup returns CDR1 KGHSH and CDR2 LQKENI. CDR3 amino acids: CASSLSTGGSGNTIYF. The CDR3 region has the DNA TGTGCCAGCTCATTATCGACCGGGGGAAGTGGAAACACCATATATTTT.

This clone was seen more than once but under ten times. The chain links TRBV10-3 to TRBJ1-5, with D possibly being TRBD1 (5 bases). The CDR3 covers 13 residues. Per germline, CDR1 ENHRY and CDR2 SYGVKD. V was shortened by 10 bases and J by 6 bases, with 16 bases between the two germline ends. The CDR3 coding sequence is TGTGCCACCTGGGGGGGTGAGGGTCAGCCCCAGCATTTT. It yields the protein CATWGGEGQPQHF.